These 29 T cell receptor beta chains were all obtained from the same sample, sequenced in a study of T-cell memory formation after mild COVID-19. TCRdb itself ran the 5' RACE reads through MiXCR, one entry per CDR3 protein. The table has roughly 170,000 distinct CDR3 sequences, around 18% seen once. Material for sequencing was PBMCs or a T cell subset sorted from them (not recorded which). The receptors here all came from a man aged 18 to 29 who had mild COVID-19 (a few samples of this study predate the infection). Cell type and time point are not known.

The chain joins TRBV30 to TRBJ1-2, with a possible D match to TRBD1 (5 bases). Trimming cost V 0 bases and J 4 bases, with 12 bases left between them. The germline V gene encodes CDR1 GTSNPN and CDR2 SVGIG (reference sequence). The length of the CDR3 is 14 residues. The CDR3 sequence is CAWSVLTESYGYTF. As DNA, the CDR3 is TGTGCCTGGAGTGTACTGACAGAGAGCTATGGCTACACCTTC.

In this sample, this clonotype turned up a few times. The chain is built from TRBV23-1 and TRBJ1-1; D gene uncertain. TRBV23-1 is an ORF; its function is uncertain. The CDR3 is 12 amino acids. The V end lost 1 base, the J end lost 7 bases, and 7 bases lay between the germline ends. CDR3 bases: TGCGCCAGCAGTCAATTGGGAGATGAAGCTTTCTTT. Protein product: CASSQLGDEAFF.

There are a few counts of this clonotype. The chain has TRBV4-3 and TRBJ1-1; D ambiguous. This CDR3 has 14 residues. V lost 4 bases and J 2 bases, leaving 11 bases between the germline ends. The V gene's germline CDR1 is LGHNA and CDR2 YSLEER. CDR3: CASSRHRANTEAFF. CDR3 sequence (DNA): TGCGCCAGCAGCCGCCACCGGGCAAACACTGAAGCTTTCTTT.

The genes are TRBV6-2 or TRBV6-3 and TRBJ1-2; the D is unclear. CDR1 MNHEY and CDR2 SVGEGT come from the germline V gene. The CDR3 spans 13 residues. Trimming took 6 bases from V and 2 from J, leaving 10 bases between them. CDR3 sequence (DNA): TGTGCCAGCAGGCCCTCGGGGAACTATGGCTACACCTTC. Protein sequence: CASRPSGNYGYTF.

This clonotype has a handful of counts. The chain has TRBV5-1 and TRBJ1-1; 7 nucleotides match TRBD1. Germline V gives CDR1 SGHRS, CDR2 YFSETQ. The V segment lost 4 bases and the J segment 1 base; nucleotides outside the gene matches: 7. The CDR3 loop spans 15 amino acids. CDR3 in amino acids: CASSRQGPKNTEAFF. CDR3 nucleotides: TGCGCCAGCAGCCGACAGGGCCCCAAGAACACTGAAGCTTTCTTT.

This clonotype was recorded a few times. The chain employs TRBV6-5 and TRBJ2-3, with 7 bases fitting TRBD1. The junction had 5 bases not matched to a gene; V was cut back by 6 bases and J by 2 bases. Germline lookup yields CDR1 MNHEY and CDR2 SVGAGI. The CDR3 has 14 amino acids. The CDR3 DNA sequence: TGTGCCAGCAGGTCGACAGGGATCACAGATACGCAGTATTTT. This encodes CASRSTGITDTQYF.

The chain has TRBV5-1 and TRBJ1-4, with no clear D. Trimming took off 3 bases at V and 8 bases at J, with 20 bases between the two ends. The germline V gene has CDR1 SGHRS and CDR2 YFSETQ. The CDR3 totals 16 residues. This CDR3 reads CASSSGQAQIGEKLFF. In nucleotides, the CDR3 is TGCGCCAGCAGCTCGGGCCAGGCCCAGATCGGCGAAAAACTGTTTTTT.

The chain carries TRBV6-5 and TRBJ1-2; 9 nucleotides agree with TRBD1. Germline-derived CDR1 and CDR2 are MNHEY and SVGAGI. V lost 2 bases and J lost 6; bases outside the gene matches: 4. This CDR3 is 14 amino acids long. CDR3 nucleotide sequence: TGTGCCAGCAGTTACCCTGGACAGGGGAATGGCTACACCTTC. Translated: CASSYPGQGNGYTF.

This clonotype has only one observation. The chain couples TRBV7-2 to TRBJ2-1; the D is unclear. V was cut by 5 bases and J by 0 bases, with 14 bases left in between. The CDR3 is 16 amino acids. Germline V lookup: CDR1 SGHTA, CDR2 FQGNSA. As DNA, the CDR3 is TGTGCCAGCAGCCGAGACCGGGCTAGCTCCTACAATGAGCAGTTCTTC. Translated, it gives CASSRDRASSYNEQFF.

This clonotype was seen only once. V is TRBV12-3 or TRBV12-4 and J is TRBJ2-5; 8 bases align to TRBD1. This CDR3 has 14 residues. V was clipped by 5 bases and J by 7 bases; unmatched bases: 9. In DNA form, the CDR3 reads TGTGCCAGCAGTCCGTACAGGGGGATGGTGACCCAGTACTTC. It encodes CASSPYRGMVTQYF.

This clonotype occurred a few times. J is TRBJ1-6 and V is TRBV27; maybe TRBD1 (5 bases). The CDR3 sequence is 16 residues long. Per the germline V gene, CDR1 is MNHEY and CDR2 is SMNVEV (reference sequence). V lost 3 bases, J lost 0 bases, and 9 bases lay in between. The CDR3 bases are TGTGCCAGCAGTTTCGCCCAGGGCTCCTATAATTCACCCCTCCACTTT. This codes for CASSFAQGSYNSPLHF.

V gene TRBV6-2 or TRBV6-3 combines with J gene TRBJ2-7, with 8 bases aligning to TRBD2. Germline CDR1 is MNHEY and CDR2 is SVGEGT. This CDR3 has 12 amino acids. The V segment lost 6 bases and the J segment 5 bases; nucleotides outside the gene matches: 3. The CDR3 reads CASSLSGDEQYV. The DNA of the CDR3 is TGTGCCAGCAGCCTTAGCGGGGACGAGCAGTACGTC.

CDR3 loop: CASSLALPISRDVSYEQYF. CDR3 nucleotides: TGCGCCAGCAGCTTGGCACTTCCTATCAGCCGGGACGTCTCCTACGAGCAGTACTTC. The chain is built from TRBV5-1 and TRBJ2-7, with D possibly called TRBD1 or TRBD2 (5 bases each). The CDR3 is 19 residues long. CDR1 and CDR2 (germline): SGHRS, YFSETQ. V shed 0 bases and J shed 0 bases, with 22 bases lying between them.

CDR3 in amino acids: CASSIDPVPSSGANVLTF. The CDR3 bases are TGTGCCAGTAGTATAGATCCGGTTCCGAGCTCTGGGGCCAACGTCCTGACTTTC. The chain couples TRBV19 to TRBJ2-6, with no clear D. Germline lookup yields CDR1 LNHDA and CDR2 SQIVND (reference sequence). The CDR3 runs to 18 residues. Deletions cut 0 bases from V and 0 bases from J, with 12 bases between.

The CDR3 sequence is CASSYRPEPGNTIYF. For the CDR3, the DNA is TGTGCCAGCAGTTACCGTCCGGAGCCTGGAAACACCATATATTTT. The chain combines TRBV6-5 with TRBJ1-3, with D uncertain. Germline V gene lookup returns CDR1 MNHEY and CDR2 SVGAGI. The length of the CDR3 is 15 residues. V shed 2 bases and J shed 2 bases, with 10 bases lying between them.

In its sample, this clonotype was seen many times. The chain is built from TRBV27 and TRBJ1-1, with no clear D. The CDR3 is made up of 13 amino acids. The germline gives CDR1 MNHEY, CDR2 SMNVEV (reference sequence). The V and J ends lost 4 bases and 1 base respectively, with 7 bases between them. As DNA, the CDR3 is TGTGCCAGCAGTTACCTGGGGAACACTGAAGCTTTCTTT. Amino acid sequence: CASSYLGNTEAFF.

V gene TRBV11-2 combines with J gene TRBJ2-3, with a weak D call TRBD2 (6 bases). Germline V gene lookup returns CDR1 SGHAT and CDR2 FQNNGV. This CDR3 comprises 16 residues. V lost 2 bases and J 3 bases, leaving 15 bases between the germline ends. DNA of the CDR3: TGTGCCAGCAGCTTAATTGTCGGCGGGGTTACAGATACGCAGTATTTT. It codes for CASSLIVGGVTDTQYF.

This clonotype came up a few times. The V gene is TRBV20-1, the J gene TRBJ1-1; no clear D gene. Trimming left V 1 base short and J 3 bases short, with 12 bases between. Germline V gene lookup returns CDR1 DFQATT and CDR2 SNEGSKA (reference sequence). The CDR3 sequence is 14 residues long. The CDR3 nucleotides read TGCAGTGCTAGAGTCGGAGGGAGGGACACTGAAGCTTTCTTT. Protein product: CSARVGGRDTEAFF.

The rearrangement links TRBV19 to TRBJ1-4; 8 nucleotides agree with TRBD1. In germline, CDR1 is LNHDA, CDR2 SQIVND (reference sequence). CDR3 size: 13 residues. The J segment lost 8 bases and the V segment lost 10 bases, leaving 9 bases of the junction unmatched. The chain's CDR3 is CATHPYRGEKLFF. CDR3 nucleotides: TGTGCCACACATCCCTACAGGGGGGAAAAACTGTTTTTT. Drawing the rest from reference TRBV19 and TRBJ1-4, the complete variable domain is DGGITQSPKYLFRKEGQNVTLSCEQNLNHDAMYWYRQDPGQGLRLIYYSQIVNDFQKGDIAEGYSVSREKKESFPLTVTSAQKNPTAFYLCATHPYRGEKLFFGSGTQLSVL.

This clonotype was seen only a few times. The chain has TRBV20-1 and TRBJ2-3; a weak D match, TRBD2 (5 bases). The CDR3 contains 16 residues. Germline CDR1 DFQATT, CDR2 SNEGSKA (reference sequence). V was clipped by 0 bases and J by 2 bases, with 15 bases between them. CDR3 DNA: TGCAGTGCTAGAGATTTACTCCGGGATTCCACAGATACGCAGTATTTT. Protein sequence: CSARDLLRDSTDTQYF.

The V and J genes are TRBV15 and TRBJ2-3; 9 nucleotides match TRBD2. Per the germline V gene, CDR1 is LNHNV and CDR2 is YYDKDF (reference sequence). The CDR3 extends over 16 amino acids. V shed 1 base, J shed 4 bases, and the junction held 6 bases outside the gene matches. CDR3 protein: CATSRAIAGASDTQYF. The CDR3 DNA sequence: TGTGCCACCAGCAGAGCGATAGCGGGGGCCTCAGATACGCAGTATTTT.

The chain carries TRBV20-1 and TRBJ1-2; weak D call: TRBD1 (5 bases). Trimming removed 0 bases at V and 5 bases at J, with 13 bases between. CDR1 DFQATT and CDR2 SNEGSKA come from the germline V gene (reference sequence). The CDR3 is 14 amino acids. The CDR3 nucleotides read TGCAGTGCTAGAGACAGGGCTCCTATGTATGGCTACACCTTC. Amino acid sequence: CSARDRAPMYGYTF.

This sequence joins TRBV20-1 and TRBJ2-3; 9 nucleotides match TRBD1. This CDR3 spans 15 amino acids. V lost 3 bases, J lost 7 bases, and 11 bases stayed unmatched. In germline, CDR1 is DFQATT, CDR2 SNEGSKA (reference sequence). The CDR3 nucleotides are TGCAGTGCTAGCCACAGGGGGCGCGGTACGCATACGCAGTATTTT. This translates into CSASHRGRGTHTQYF.

CDR3: CASNPDGYGYTF. As DNA, the CDR3 is TGTGCCAGCAACCCGGATGGCTATGGCTACACCTTC. The gene calls are TRBV27 and TRBJ1-2; D unclear. The germline V gene encodes CDR1 MNHEY and CDR2 SMNVEV (reference sequence). The CDR3 extends over 12 amino acids. The germline V and J ends were trimmed by 7 bases and 4 bases, with 10 bases remaining between them.

V is TRBV7-2 and J is TRBJ2-7; TRBD1 matches 8 bases. The CDR3 covers 15 residues. Germline V gene sequence: CDR1 SGHTA, CDR2 FQGNSA. The V segment lost 5 bases and the J segment 3 bases; nucleotides outside the gene matches: 9. This CDR3 is CASSIRTGFNYEQYF. The CDR3 region has the DNA TGTGCCAGCAGCATACGGACAGGGTTCAACTACGAGCAGTACTTC.

This clonotype appeared a single time. The rearrangement links TRBV20-1 to TRBJ2-7; 9 positions agree with TRBD1. The germline gives CDR1 DFQATT, CDR2 SNEGSKA (reference sequence). There are 16 residues in the CDR3. J lost 2 bases, V lost 3 bases, and 11 bases had no gene match. CDR3 sequence reads: CSASSRGQGITYEQYF. The CDR3 bases are TGCAGTGCTAGCTCCCGAGGACAGGGGATTACCTACGAGCAGTACTTC.

The rearrangement joins TRBV4-1 to TRBJ1-1; D gene unclear. Germline V gene data show CDR1 as MGHRA and CDR2 as YSYEKL. The CDR3 is made up of 12 amino acids. Trimming removed 3 bases at V and 12 bases at J, with 14 bases between. The CDR3 nucleotides are TGCGCCAGCAGCCATACGTTGGAGGACCCTTTCTTT. It codes for CASSHTLEDPFF.

This clonotype was found a few times. The chain uses TRBV15 and TRBJ2-5; no clear D. V shed 3 bases and J shed 5 bases, with 10 bases lying between them. This CDR3 region has 13 residues. Germline V gene sequence: CDR1 LNHNV, CDR2 YYDKDF (reference sequence). The CDR3: CATSSHSSETQYF. CDR3 DNA: TGTGCCACCAGCAGCCATTCGAGTGAGACCCAGTACTTC.

This clonotype was detected a few times. V usage is TRBV2 and J usage is TRBJ1-5; D remains unclear. The CDR3 length is 12 residues. The germline V gene has CDR1 SNHLY and CDR2 FYNNEI. Trimming pared 5 bases from V and 7 bases from J, leaving 9 bases between. CDR3 amino acids: CASSQMIQPQHF. The CDR3 bases are TGTGCCAGCAGTCAAATGATCCAGCCCCAGCATTTT.